A selection of T cell receptor beta chains follows, all from one sample in a study of T cells in Graves' hyperthyroidism and ophthalmopathy. TCRdb used MiXCR to reprocess the multiplex PCR reads, holding one entry per CDR3 protein. The sample consists of 35,000 to 45,000 distinct CDR3 sequences, 40% to 60% of them appearing once. The source material was blood. The receptor source for this set is a man in his forties or fifties with Graves' ophthalmopathy. Each CDR3 is given with its conserved first and last residue. A D gene is named only where the DNA matches it firmly. Expanded clones get a size class; other rows say once, few or many, or leave the size out.

D,V,size,J,DNA,CDR3
TRBD2,TRBV10-3,medium-sized,TRBJ2-1,TGTGCCATCAGTGATAGGCTAGCGGGATTTGACAATGAGCAGTTCTTC,CAISDRLAGFDNEQFF
-,TRBV12-3/TRBV12-4,-,TRBJ1-3,TGTGTCAGCAATTCCCTGGACCTAATGGAAGACACCATATATTTT,CVSNSLDLMEDTIYF
TRBD1,TRBV2,-,TRBJ1-1,TGTGCCAGCAGAGAGAACGGACAGGGTTACACTGAAGCTTTCTTT,CASRENGQGYTEAFF
TRBD1,TRBV7-8,medium-sized,TRBJ1-2,TGTGCCAGCAGCGGGACAGGCAGGTATGGCTACACCTTC,CASSGTGRYGYTF
TRBD1,TRBV6-4,many,TRBJ1-1,TGTGCCAGCAGGAGGACAGGGAACACTGAAGCTTTCTTT,CASRRTGNTEAFF
TRBD1,TRBV6-1,-,TRBJ1-3,TGTGCCATCAGTGAAGCCGGGACAGGGGCCGGAAACACCATATATTTT,CAISEAGTGAGNTIYF
-,TRBV28,many,TRBJ2-1,TGTGCCAGCAGTTTATCTCCCATTCTCAATGAGCAGTTCTTC,CASSLSPILNEQFF
TRBD2,TRBV12-3/TRBV12-4,-,TRBJ2-1,TGTGCCAGCAGTTTAGGGGGGGGGAGGGACAATGAGCAGTTCTTC,CASSLGGGRDNEQFF
-,TRBV13,many,TRBJ2-2,TGTGCCAGCAGCGTAGGACGGTTTGTCAACACCGGGGAGCTGTTTTTT,CASSVGRFVNTGELFF
-,TRBV9,many,TRBJ2-5,TGTGCCAGCAGCGTAGGGGTTGGAAGGGAGACCCAGTACTTC,CASSVGVGRETQYF
-,TRBV6-5,many,TRBJ1-1,TGTGCCAGCAGTTACTCCAACACTGAAGCTTTCTTT,CASSYSNTEAFF
-,TRBV28,many,TRBJ1-4,TGTGCCAGCAGTTCAGGGTTCTGGGCACAAAAACTGTTTTTT,CASSSGFWAQKLFF
-,TRBV6-5,many,TRBJ2-1,TGTGCCAGCAGTCCGGACAGTCTTAGCTCCTACAATGAGCAGTTCTTC,CASSPDSLSSYNEQFF
-,TRBV2,medium-sized,TRBJ1-6,TGTGCCAGCAGGGGGACCGGGAATTCACCCCTCCACTTT,CASRGTGNSPLHF
-,TRBV6-2/TRBV6-3,many,TRBJ1-1,TGTGCCAGCAGTTACTCGATCGCTCTCCCCAGCATGAACACTGAAGCTTTCTTT,CASSYSIALPSMNTEAFF
-,TRBV20-1,-,TRBJ2-7,TGCAGTGCTAGAGTAAACAGAGATCCCCTTCGCGAGCAGTACTTC,CSARVNRDPLREQYF
-,TRBV25-1,-,TRBJ1-6,TGTGCCAGCAGTTTTGCGAGTACTAATTCACCCCTCCACTTT,CASSFASTNSPLHF
TRBD1,TRBV19,-,TRBJ1-5,TGTGCCAGTAGTACCGGGACAGTCTACAATAGCAATCAGCCCCAGCATTTT,CASSTGTVYNSNQPQHF
-,TRBV20-1,medium-sized,TRBJ2-1,TGCAGTGCTAGAGGAGACAATGAGCAGTTCTTC,CSARGDNEQFF
TRBD1,TRBV7-6,many,TRBJ2-4,TGTGCCAGCAGCTTACAGGGGGCGAATAAGCTAGCCAAAAACATTCAGTACTTC,CASSLQGANKLAKNIQYF
-,TRBV7-6,-,TRBJ2-3,TGTGCCAGCAGCCTAGGAGGGCTCACAGATACGCAGTATTTT,CASSLGGLTDTQYF
-,TRBV5-1,-,TRBJ2-1,TGCGCCAGCAGCCCACAGCCCGGGGCGGTAGATACGCAGTTCTTC,CASSPQPGAVDTQFF
-,TRBV2,-,TRBJ2-1,TGTGCCAGCAGTGGGGCCTACAATGAGCAGTTCTTC,CASSGAYNEQFF
TRBD1,TRBV2,-,TRBJ2-6,TGTGCCAGCAGTGATTCTCGGGACAGGGGGACTGGGGCCAACGTCCTGACTTTC,CASSDSRDRGTGANVLTF
-,TRBV28,-,TRBJ2-7,TGTGCCAGCACCACCTTAGTGCGAGTCCGCTCCTACGAGCAGTACTTC,CASTTLVRVRSYEQYF
-,TRBV20-1,-,TRBJ1-2,TGCAGTGCTGGCAGGGCCAATGAGCAGTTCTATGGCTACACCTTC,CSAGRANEQFYGYTF